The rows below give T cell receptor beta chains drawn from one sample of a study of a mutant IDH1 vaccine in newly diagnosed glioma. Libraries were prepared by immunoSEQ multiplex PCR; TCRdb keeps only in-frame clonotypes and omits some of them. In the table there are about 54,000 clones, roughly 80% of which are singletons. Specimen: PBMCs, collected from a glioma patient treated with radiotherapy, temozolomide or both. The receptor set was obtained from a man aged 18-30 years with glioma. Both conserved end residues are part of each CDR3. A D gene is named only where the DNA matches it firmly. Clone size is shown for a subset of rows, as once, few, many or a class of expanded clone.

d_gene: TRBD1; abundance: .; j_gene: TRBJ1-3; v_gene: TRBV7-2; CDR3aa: CASSQTGSGNTIYF; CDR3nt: TGTGCCAGCAGCCAGACAGGGAGCGGAAACACCATATATTTT
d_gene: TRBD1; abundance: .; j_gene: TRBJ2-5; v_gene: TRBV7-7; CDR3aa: CASSFNTGGPETQYF; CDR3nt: TGTGCTAGCAGCTTTAATACAGGGGGCCCAGAGACCCAGTACTTC
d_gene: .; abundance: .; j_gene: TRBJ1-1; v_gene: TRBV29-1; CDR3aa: CSVDTLEAFF; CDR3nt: TGCAGCGTTGACACACTTGAAGCTTTCTTT
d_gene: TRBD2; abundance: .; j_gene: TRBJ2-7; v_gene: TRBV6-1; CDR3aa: CASSEGWTSGRSYEQYF; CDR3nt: TGTGCCAGCAGTGAAGGTTGGACTAGCGGGAGAAGTTACGAGCAGTACTTC
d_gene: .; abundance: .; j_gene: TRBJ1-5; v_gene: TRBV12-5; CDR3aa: CASGLVHQPQHF; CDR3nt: TGTGCTAGTGGTTTGGTCCATCAGCCCCAGCATTTT
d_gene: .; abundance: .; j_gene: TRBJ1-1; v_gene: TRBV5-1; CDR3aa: CASRVGDLNTEAFF; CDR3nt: TGCGCCAGCAGGGTGGGGGATCTGAACACTGAAGCTTTCTTT
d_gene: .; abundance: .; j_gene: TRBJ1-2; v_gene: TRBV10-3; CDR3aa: CAIRAELTSEPGYTF; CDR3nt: TGTGCCATCAGGGCGGAGCTCACATCTGAACCCGGCTACACCTTC
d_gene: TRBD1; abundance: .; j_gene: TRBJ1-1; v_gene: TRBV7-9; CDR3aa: CASSAGGQWNPEAFF; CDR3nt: TGTGCCAGCAGCGCCGGGGGACAGTGGAATCCTGAAGCTTTCTTT
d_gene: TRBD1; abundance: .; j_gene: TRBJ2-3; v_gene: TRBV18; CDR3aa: CASSPPGQGDTQYF; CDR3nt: TGTGCCAGCTCACCACCGGGACAGGGGGATACGCAGTATTTT
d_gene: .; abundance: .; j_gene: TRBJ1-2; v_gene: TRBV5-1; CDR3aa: CASRSTNYGYTF; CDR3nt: TGCGCCAGCAGGTCCACTAACTATGGCTACACCTTC
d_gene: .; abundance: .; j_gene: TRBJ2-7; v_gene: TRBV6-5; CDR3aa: CASLGGMGRKQYF; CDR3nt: TGTGCCAGTCTGGGTGGCATGGGAAGGAAGCAGTACTTC
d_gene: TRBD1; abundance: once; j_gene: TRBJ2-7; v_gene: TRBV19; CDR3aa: CASSNYLSGTGDEQYF; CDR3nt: TGTGCCAGTAGTAATTACCTTTCCGGGACAGGGGACGAGCAGTACTTC
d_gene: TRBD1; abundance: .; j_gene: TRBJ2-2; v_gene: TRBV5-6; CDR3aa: CASSLLGQPSNTGELFF; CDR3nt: TGTGCCAGCAGCTTATTGGGACAGCCTTCGAACACCGGGGAGCTGTTTTTT
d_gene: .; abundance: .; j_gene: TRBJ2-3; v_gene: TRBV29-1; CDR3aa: CSVQTREWVGTQYF; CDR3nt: TGCAGCGTTCAGACTAGGGAGTGGGTAGGGACGCAGTATTTT
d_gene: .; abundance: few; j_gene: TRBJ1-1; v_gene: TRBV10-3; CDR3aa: CAISDTGTANTEAFF; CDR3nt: TGTGCCATCAGTGACACCGGGACGGCGAACACTGAAGCTTTCTTT
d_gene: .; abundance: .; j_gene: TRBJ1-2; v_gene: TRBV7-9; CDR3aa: CASTQGWPGSTF; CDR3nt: TGTGCCAGCACCCAAGGATGGCCGGGGAGCACCTTC
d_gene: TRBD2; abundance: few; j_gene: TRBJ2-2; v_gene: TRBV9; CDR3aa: CASGLAGNTGELFF; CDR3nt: TGTGCCAGCGGACTAGCGGGTAACACCGGGGAGCTGTTTTTT
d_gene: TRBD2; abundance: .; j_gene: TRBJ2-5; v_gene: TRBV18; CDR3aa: CASSPGTSGRTQETQYF; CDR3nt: TGTGCCAGCTCACCCGGGACTAGCGGGAGGACGCAAGAGACCCAGTACTTC
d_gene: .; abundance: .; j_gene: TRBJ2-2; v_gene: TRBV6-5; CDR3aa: CASRTQGRDTGELFF; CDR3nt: TGTGCCAGCAGAACCCAGGGGAGGGACACCGGGGAGCTGTTTTTT
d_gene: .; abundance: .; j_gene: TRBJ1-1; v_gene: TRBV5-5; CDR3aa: CASSSRGLGTEAFF; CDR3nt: TGTGCCAGCAGCTCAAGGGGGTTAGGCACTGAAGCTTTCTTT
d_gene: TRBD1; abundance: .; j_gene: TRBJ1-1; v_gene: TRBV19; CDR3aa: CASSRGTGGTEAFF; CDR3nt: TGTGCCAGTAGTCGGGGGACAGGGGGCACTGAAGCTTTCTTT
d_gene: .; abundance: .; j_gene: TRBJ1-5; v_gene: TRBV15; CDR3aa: CATSRGDDQPQHF; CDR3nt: TGTGCCACCAGCAGGGGCGACGATCAGCCCCAGCATTTT
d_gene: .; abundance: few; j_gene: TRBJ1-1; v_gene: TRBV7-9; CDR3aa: CASSPREAGNTEAFF; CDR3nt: TGTGCCAGCAGCCCGCGGGAGGCGGGGAACACTGAAGCTTTCTTT
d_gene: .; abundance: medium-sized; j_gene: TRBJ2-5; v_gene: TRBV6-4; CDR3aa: CAILKGGGNQETQYF; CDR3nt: TGTGCCATCCTTAAGGGGGGGGGTAACCAAGAGACCCAGTACTTC
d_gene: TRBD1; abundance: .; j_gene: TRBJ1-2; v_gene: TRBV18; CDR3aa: CASSPQRRQGAGRMNYGYTF; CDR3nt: TGTGCCAGCTCACCACAACGCAGACAGGGGGCAGGAAGGATGAACTATGGCTACACCTTC
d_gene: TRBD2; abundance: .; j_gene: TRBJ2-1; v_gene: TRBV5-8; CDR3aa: CASSFGAGVTEQFF; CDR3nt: TGTGCCAGCAGCTTCGGAGCGGGAGTGACAGAGCAGTTCTTC
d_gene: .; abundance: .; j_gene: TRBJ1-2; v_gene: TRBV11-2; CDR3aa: CASSLGGTGARISSYTF; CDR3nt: TGTGCCAGCAGCTTAGGGGGTACGGGGGCGCGTATAAGTAGCTACACCTTC
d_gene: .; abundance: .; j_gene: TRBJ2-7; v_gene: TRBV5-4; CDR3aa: CASSFLTTPYEQYF; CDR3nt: TGTGCCAGCAGCTTCTTAACGACCCCCTACGAGCAGTACTTC
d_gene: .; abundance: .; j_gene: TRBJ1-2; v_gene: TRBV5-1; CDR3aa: CASSFGGGYGYTF; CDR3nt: TGCGCCAGCAGCTTCGGGGGTGGCTATGGCTACACCTTC
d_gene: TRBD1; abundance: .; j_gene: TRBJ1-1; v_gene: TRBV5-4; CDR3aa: CASSFLWTGDEAFF; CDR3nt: TGTGCCAGCAGCTTCCTCTGGACAGGAGATGAAGCTTTCTTT
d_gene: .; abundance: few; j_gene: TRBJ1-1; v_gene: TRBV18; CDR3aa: CASSLESSRTEAFF; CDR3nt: TGTGCCAGCTCACTCGAGTCCAGCCGCACTGAAGCTTTCTTT
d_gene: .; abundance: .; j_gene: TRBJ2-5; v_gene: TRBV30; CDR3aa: CAWSVRRFIGFRGANGETQYF; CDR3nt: TGTGCCTGGAGTGTTAGGAGGTTTATAGGATTTCGGGGGGCCAATGGGGAGACCCAGTACTTC
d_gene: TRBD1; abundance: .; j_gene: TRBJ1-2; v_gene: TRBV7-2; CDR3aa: CASSRDSPASGYGYTF; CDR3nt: TGTGCCAGCAGCCGGGACAGCCCTGCCAGTGGCTATGGCTACACCTTC
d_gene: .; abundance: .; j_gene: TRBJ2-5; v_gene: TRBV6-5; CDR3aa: CASSYGIRGETQYF; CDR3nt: TGTGCCAGCAGTTACGGGATCCGGGGAGAGACCCAGTACTTC
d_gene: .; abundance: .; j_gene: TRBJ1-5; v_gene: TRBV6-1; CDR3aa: CASSTRGSNQPQHF; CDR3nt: TGTGCCAGCAGTACCAGGGGAAGCAATCAGCCCCAGCATTTT
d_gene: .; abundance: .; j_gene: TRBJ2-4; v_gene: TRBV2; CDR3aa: CASSSQNIQYF; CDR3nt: TGTGCCAGCAGCAGTCAAAACATTCAGTACTTC
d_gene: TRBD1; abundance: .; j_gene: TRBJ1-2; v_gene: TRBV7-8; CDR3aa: CASSLAGTGGNYGYTF; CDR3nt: TGTGCCAGCAGCTTAGCAGGGACAGGGGGCAACTATGGCTACACCTTC
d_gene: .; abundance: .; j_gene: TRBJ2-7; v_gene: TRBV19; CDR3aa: CASSSPLGEQYF; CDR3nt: TGTGCCAGTAGTTCTCCGCTCGGCGAGCAGTACTTC
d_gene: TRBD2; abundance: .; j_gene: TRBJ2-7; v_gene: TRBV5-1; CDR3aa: CASSREGREYEQYF; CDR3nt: TGCGCCAGCAGCCGGGAGGGAAGAGAGTACGAGCAGTACTTC
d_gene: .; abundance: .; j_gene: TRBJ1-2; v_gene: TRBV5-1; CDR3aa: CASSLSGVLPYGYTF; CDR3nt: TGCGCCAGCAGCTTATCAGGGGTCTTACCCTATGGCTACACCTTC
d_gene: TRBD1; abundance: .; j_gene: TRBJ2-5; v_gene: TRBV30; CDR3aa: CAWSRDSLETQYF; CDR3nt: TGTGCCTGGAGTAGGGACAGCCTAGAGACCCAGTACTTC
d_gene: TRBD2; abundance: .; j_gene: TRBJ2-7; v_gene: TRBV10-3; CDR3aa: CAIRTSGSLDEQYF; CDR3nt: TGTGCCATCAGGACTAGCGGGAGCCTTGACGAGCAGTACTTC
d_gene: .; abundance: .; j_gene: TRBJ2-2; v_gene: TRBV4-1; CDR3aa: CASSQGGEAPNTGELFF; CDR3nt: TGCGCCAGCAGCCAAGGAGGCGAGGCGCCGAACACCGGGGAGCTGTTTTTT
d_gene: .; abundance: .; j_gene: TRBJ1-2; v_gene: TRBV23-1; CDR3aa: CASSHLSAGANYGYTF; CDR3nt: TGCGCCAGCAGTCATTTGTCGGCAGGAGCTAACTATGGCTACACCTTC
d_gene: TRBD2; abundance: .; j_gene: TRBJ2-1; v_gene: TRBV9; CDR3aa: CASSARGAGGSYNEQFF; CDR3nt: TGTGCCAGCAGCGCGCGGGGTGCGGGGGGGTCCTACAATGAGCAGTTCTTC
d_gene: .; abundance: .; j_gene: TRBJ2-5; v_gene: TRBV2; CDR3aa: CASRSWETQYF; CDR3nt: TGTGCCAGCCGATCCTGGGAGACCCAGTACTTC
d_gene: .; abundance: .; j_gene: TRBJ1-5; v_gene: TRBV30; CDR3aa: CAWSARSNQPQHF; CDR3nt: TGTGCCTGGAGTGCACGTAGCAATCAGCCCCAGCATTTT
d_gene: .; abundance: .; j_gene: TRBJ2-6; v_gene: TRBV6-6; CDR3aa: CASSYLYTGANVLTF; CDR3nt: TGTGCCAGCAGTTACCTTTATACTGGGGCCAACGTCCTGACTTTC
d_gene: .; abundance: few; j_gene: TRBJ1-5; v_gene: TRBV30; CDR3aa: CAWSVRYNQPQHF; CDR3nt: TGTGCCTGGAGTGTACGGTACAATCAGCCCCAGCATTTT